The table lists the clone carrying this T cell receptor beta chain with a few counts. Antigen specificity is unknown. V lost 4 bases and J lost 0, with 6 bases in between. The CDR3 is 14 residues long. The germline V gene has CDR1 LNHDA and CDR2 SQIVND (reference sequence). The entry originates in a study of shared clonotypes between healthy human individuals. Background on the study: Three plates were used per donor for CD4 naive, three for CD4 memory, two for CD8 naive and one for CD8 memory.

Study conclusions and caveats: It was anticipated that sequencing depth would influence how many clonotypes donors shared.

This was a deep-level run. Original data processing: In the immunoSEQ data, sequences were junction-only and lacked quality scores, so filtering differed. Libraries were prepared by immunoSEQ multiplex PCR; TCRdb keeps only in-frame clonotypes and omits some of them. V, J and clone size reflect that table, while D and trimming were determined from the DNA. The table records around 1 million clones, over 75% of them present only once. The sequencing input was memory CD4+ T cells sorted from blood. The subset is: CD45RA-negative fraction. The sequence derives from a man younger than 30 in good health. The V gene is TRBV19, the J gene TRBJ1-4; no firm D call. CDR3 sequence reads: CASSNGATNEKLFF. The CDR3, as DNA: TGTGCCAGTAGTAACGGTGCAACTAATGAAAAACTGTTTTTT.